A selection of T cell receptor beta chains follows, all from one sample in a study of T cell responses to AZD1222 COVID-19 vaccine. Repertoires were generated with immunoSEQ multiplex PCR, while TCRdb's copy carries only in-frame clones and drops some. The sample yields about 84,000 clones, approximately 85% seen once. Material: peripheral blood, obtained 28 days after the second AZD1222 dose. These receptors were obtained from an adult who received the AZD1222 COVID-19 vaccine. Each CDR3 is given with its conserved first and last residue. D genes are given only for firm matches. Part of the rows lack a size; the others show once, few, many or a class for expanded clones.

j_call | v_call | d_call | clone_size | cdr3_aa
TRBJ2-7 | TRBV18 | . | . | CASSPQGTSYEQYF
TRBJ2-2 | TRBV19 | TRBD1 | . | CASSLGQGTATGELFF
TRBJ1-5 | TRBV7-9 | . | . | CASSRGVISPQHF
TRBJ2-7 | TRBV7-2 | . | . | CASSLSPASTAYEQYF
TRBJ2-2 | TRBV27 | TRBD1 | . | CASRSDRGLNTGELFF
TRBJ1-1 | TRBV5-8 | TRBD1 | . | CASSYLGQGALGEAFF
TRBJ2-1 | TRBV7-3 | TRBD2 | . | CASSLDPAGYEQFF
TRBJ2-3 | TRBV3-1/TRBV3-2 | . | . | CASSQGFTAADTQYF
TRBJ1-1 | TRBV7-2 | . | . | CASSLVGSTEAFF
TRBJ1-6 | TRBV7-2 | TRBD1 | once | CASSLDQGANSPLHF
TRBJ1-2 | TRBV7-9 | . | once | CASSLLSDSIHGYTF
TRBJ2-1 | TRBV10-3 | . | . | CATTSRDVDEQFF
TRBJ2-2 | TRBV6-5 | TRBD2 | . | CASSPSGSRIGELFF
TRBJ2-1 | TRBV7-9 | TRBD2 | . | CASSSRTSGSYEQFF
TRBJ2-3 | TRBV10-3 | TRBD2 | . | CAISELSGGTTDTQYF
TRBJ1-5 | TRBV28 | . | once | CASSYRERPQHF
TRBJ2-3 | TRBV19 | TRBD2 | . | CASSVSGGYTDTQYF
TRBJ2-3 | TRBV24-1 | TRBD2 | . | CATAGGGGGTDTQYF
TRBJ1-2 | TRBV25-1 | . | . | CASSEYPQGNGYTF
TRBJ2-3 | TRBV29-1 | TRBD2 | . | CSVDSSSGSLKRTDTQYF
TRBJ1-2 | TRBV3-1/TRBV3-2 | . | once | CASSQAGGGGYTF
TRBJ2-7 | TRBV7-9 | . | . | CASSFGAVSSYEQYF
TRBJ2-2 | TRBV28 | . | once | CASSVPPGIGELFF
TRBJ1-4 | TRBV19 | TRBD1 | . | CASSIGDRVGGLLF